This is a list of T cell receptor beta chains from one sample in a study of T-cell reconstitution after alpha-beta-depleted transplantation in children. TCRdb processed the PCR reads anew with MiXCR; each CDR3 protein has one entry. The table lists some 220,000 distinct CDR3 sequences, around 10% of them singletons. Here the sequenced sample was PBMCs from the stem cell graft donor, taken from the stem cell graft. These receptors all stem from a human donor who donated a stem cell graft to a child with acute lymphoblastic leukemia. The CDR3 runs from the conserved cysteine through the conserved F or W. A D gene is named only where the DNA matches it firmly. For some rows the clone size is stated as once, few or many, or as a class when expanded; others skip it.

CASSLSNQGGNEQFF TGCGCCAGCAGCCTCTCCAACCAGGGGGGAAATGAGCAGTTCTTC - TRBJ2-1 TRBV4-1 many
CASSLGSRGGGVFTEAFF TGTGCCAGCAGTTTAGGGTCCAGGGGAGGGGGCGTCTTCACTGAAGCTTTCTTT TRBD1 TRBJ1-1 TRBV27 -
CSASSGGRGDTQYF TGCAGTGCTAGTAGTGGGGGCCGAGGAGATACGCAGTATTTT - TRBJ2-3 TRBV20-1 many
CASSLGAANTGELFF TGCGCCAGCAGCTTGGGTGCTGCGAACACCGGGGAGCTGTTTTTT - TRBJ2-2 TRBV5-1 many
CASRSDVANEKLFF TGCGCCAGCAGATCGGATGTGGCGAATGAAAAACTGTTTTTT - TRBJ1-4 TRBV5-1 -
CASSLGQGAANVLTF TGTGCCAGCAGCCTAGGACAGGGGGCCGCCAACGTCCTGACTTTC TRBD1 TRBJ2-6 TRBV7-9 -
CASLKTGAGHTDTQYF TGTGCCAGCCTAAAGACGGGAGCGGGCCACACAGATACGCAGTATTTT - TRBJ2-3 TRBV18 few
CASSLNGGLNTEAFF TGTGCCAGCAGTTTAAACGGAGGATTGAACACTGAAGCTTTCTTT - TRBJ1-1 TRBV12-3/TRBV12-4 -
CASGPRGEKDTQYF TGTGCCAGCGGCCCTAGGGGAGAAAAGGATACGCAGTATTTT - TRBJ2-3 TRBV27 few
CASSIQTGGSDTQYF TGTGCCAGCAGTATTCAGACAGGGGGCTCAGATACGCAGTATTTT TRBD1 TRBJ2-3 TRBV6-1 many
CASSLKGVEQYF TGTGCCAGCAGTTTGAAGGGGGTCGAGCAGTACTTC - TRBJ2-7 TRBV28 many
CSAPEPVATNEKLFF TGCAGTGCCCCGGAGCCGGTCGCAACTAATGAAAAACTGTTTTTT - TRBJ1-4 TRBV20-1 few
CASSLMGPNNQPQHF TGTGCCAGCAGTTTAATGGGTCCTAATAATCAGCCCCAGCATTTT - TRBJ1-5 TRBV28 many
CASSVADYTDTQYF TGTGCCAGCAGCGTAGCTGACTACACAGATACGCAGTATTTT - TRBJ2-3 TRBV9 few
CATSFARQVTDTQYF TGTGCCACCAGCTTCGCCCGACAGGTCACAGATACGCAGTATTTT - TRBJ2-3 TRBV15 many